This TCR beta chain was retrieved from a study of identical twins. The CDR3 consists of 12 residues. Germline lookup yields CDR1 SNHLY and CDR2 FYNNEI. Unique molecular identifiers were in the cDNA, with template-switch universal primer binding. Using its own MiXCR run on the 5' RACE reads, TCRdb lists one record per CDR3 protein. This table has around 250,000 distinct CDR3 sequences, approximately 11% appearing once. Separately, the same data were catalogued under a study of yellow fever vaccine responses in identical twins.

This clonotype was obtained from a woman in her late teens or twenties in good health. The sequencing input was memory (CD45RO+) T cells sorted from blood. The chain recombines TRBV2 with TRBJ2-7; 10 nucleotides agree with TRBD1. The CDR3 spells CGTGTGDREQYF. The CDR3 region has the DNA TGTGGAACCGGGACAGGGGATAGGGAGCAGTACTTC.